The rows below give T cell receptor beta chains drawn from one sample of a study of cytomegalovirus exposure and HLA in healthy donors. Sequencing was performed with immunoSEQ multiplex PCR; in TCRdb, only in-frame clones are kept and a portion is missing. Of more than 80,000 clones listed, around three quarters are singletons. Sequencing was done on a sample of PBMCs. Receptor source: a woman aged 50 to 65 in good health and CMV-seropositive. The CDR3 runs from the conserved cysteine through the conserved F or W. The D gene is left open where the match is weak. Some rows mark clone size as missing; the rest say once, few, many or name a class of expanded clone.

j_call v_call clone_size d_call cdr3_aa cdr3_nt
TRBJ1-1 TRBV6-5 few - CASSRTGLTEAFF TGTGCCAGCAGCCGAACAGGGCTCACTGAAGCTTTCTTT
TRBJ1-5 TRBV28 once TRBD1 CASSFVTGVSNQPQHF TGTGCCAGCAGTTTCGTGACAGGGGTGAGCAATCAGCCCCAGCATTTT
TRBJ1-1 TRBV9 once TRBD1 CASSQTGTGLNTEAFF TGTGCCAGCAGCCAAACCGGGACAGGGTTGAACACTGAAGCTTTCTTT
TRBJ2-7 TRBV4-1 - - CASGRDAGSYEQYF TGCGCCAGCGGACGGGACGCGGGATCCTACGAGCAGTACTTC
TRBJ2-5 TRBV6-1 - - CASSYVETQYF TGTGCCAGCAGTTATGTGGAGACCCAGTACTTC
TRBJ2-7 TRBV27 - - CASTGLPSYEQYF TGTGCCAGTACAGGGCTTCCTTCCTACGAGCAGTACTTC
TRBJ2-1 TRBV6-5 few TRBD2 CASTLTSGGAGEQFF TGTGCCAGCACTTTGACTAGCGGGGGGGCAGGTGAGCAGTTCTTC
TRBJ1-1 TRBV27 - TRBD1 CASRTTGGTEAFF TGTGCCAGCAGGACGACAGGGGGCACTGAAGCTTTCTTT
TRBJ1-2 TRBV11-1 - TRBD1 CASSPGQGYGYTF TGTGCCAGCAGCCCGGGACAGGGCTATGGCTACACCTTC
TRBJ1-2 TRBV4-2 few - CASSPVGGDGYTF TGTGCCAGCAGCCCGGTAGGGGGGGATGGCTACACCTTC
TRBJ2-5 TRBV29-1 - - CSASGRAETQYF TGCAGCGCTTCGGGCAGGGCAGAGACCCAGTACTTC
TRBJ2-3 TRBV7-2 - TRBD2 CASSLVGAGGTDTQYF TGTGCCAGCAGCTTAGTAGGCGCGGGGGGCACAGATACGCAGTATTTT